Sequencing of this T cell receptor beta chain was carried out in a study of graft-versus-host responses after intestinal transplantation. Study context: Transplant recipients had multivisceral, liver-intestinal, or isolated intestinal grafts. Study conclusions and caveats: Declining HvG levels early post-transplant were linked to peak circulating GvH clone levels. Present in recipient marrow, GvH clones included some that appeared first in ileum or blood. Graft-donor T cell macrochimerism in patients accompanied high graft-versus-host to host-versus-graft clonal ratios in allografts.

Comment on this clone: Its antigen is not known.

Data came from immunoSEQ multiplex PCR; TCRdb stores just in-frame clones and leaves some out. The sample lists around 29,000 clones; 87% were seen once. This CDR3 is 14 amino acids long. V lost 3 bases and J lost 7, with 12 bases in between. Germline loops: CDR1 MDHEN, CDR2 SYDVKM. The J gene is TRBJ1-4, the V gene TRBV28, with a tentative D call TRBD1 (5 bases). The TCR sequence derives from a human patient who received an intestinal transplant, so some T cells may come from the graft donor. This specimen consisted of PBMCs, obtained around 61 weeks after intestinal transplantation. The CDR3 DNA reads as TGTGCCAGCAGTTTCAGGGCCCAACTTGAAAAACTGTTTTTT. This translates into CASSFRAQLEKLFF.